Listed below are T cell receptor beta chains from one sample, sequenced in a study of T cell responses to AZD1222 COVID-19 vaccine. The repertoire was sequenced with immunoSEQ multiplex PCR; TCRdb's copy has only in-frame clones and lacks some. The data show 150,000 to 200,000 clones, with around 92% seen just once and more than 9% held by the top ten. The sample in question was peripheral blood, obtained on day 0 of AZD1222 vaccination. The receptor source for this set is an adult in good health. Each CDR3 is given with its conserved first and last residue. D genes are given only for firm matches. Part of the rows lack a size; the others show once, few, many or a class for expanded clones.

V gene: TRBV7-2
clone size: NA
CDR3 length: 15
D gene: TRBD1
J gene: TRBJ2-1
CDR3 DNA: TGTGCCAGCAGCCCAGGACAGGGGGCCATGAATGAGCAGTTCTTC
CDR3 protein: CASSPGQGAMNEQFF

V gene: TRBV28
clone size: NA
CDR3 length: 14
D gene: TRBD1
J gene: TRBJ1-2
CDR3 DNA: TGTGCCAGCAGCCTACGCTCGGACAGGCCTGGCTACACCTTC
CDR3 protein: CASSLRSDRPGYTF

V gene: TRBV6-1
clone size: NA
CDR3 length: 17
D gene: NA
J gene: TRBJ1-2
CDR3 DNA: TGTGCCAGCAGTGAAGATGGACTGACAGAAGCGAACTATGGCTACACCTTC
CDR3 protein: CASSEDGLTEANYGYTF

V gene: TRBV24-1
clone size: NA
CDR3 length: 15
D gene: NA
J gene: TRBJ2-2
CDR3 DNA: TGTGCCACCACCGCCGCGGGACTTAACACCGGGGAGCTGTTTTTT
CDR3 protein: CATTAAGLNTGELFF

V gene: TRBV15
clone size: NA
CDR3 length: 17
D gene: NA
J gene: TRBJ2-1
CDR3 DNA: TGTGCCACCAGCGTAACCTCGGGATACCCGGAATACAATGAGCAGTTCTTC
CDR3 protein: CATSVTSGYPEYNEQFF

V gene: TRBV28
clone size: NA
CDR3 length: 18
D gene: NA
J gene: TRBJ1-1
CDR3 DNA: TGTGCCAGCAGTTTCATTCGTGGGGTTCGGGGATTGCTAACTGAAGCTTTCTTT
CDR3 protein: CASSFIRGVRGLLTEAFF

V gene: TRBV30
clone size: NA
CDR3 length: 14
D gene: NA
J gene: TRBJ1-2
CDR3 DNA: TGTGCCTGGAGTGTCGAACAGGGCCGCTATGGCTACACCTTC
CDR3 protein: CAWSVEQGRYGYTF

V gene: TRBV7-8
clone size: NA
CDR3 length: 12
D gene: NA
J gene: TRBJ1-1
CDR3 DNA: TGTGCCAGCAGCCACAGAAACACTGAAGCTTTCTTT
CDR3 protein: CASSHRNTEAFF

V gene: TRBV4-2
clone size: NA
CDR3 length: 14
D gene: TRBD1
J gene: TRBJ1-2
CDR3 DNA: TGTGCCAGCAGCCACACAGGGGCGCCCTATGGCTACACCTTC
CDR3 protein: CASSHTGAPYGYTF

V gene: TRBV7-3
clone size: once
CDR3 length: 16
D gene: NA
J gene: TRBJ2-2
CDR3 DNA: TGTGCCAGCAGCCGCCTCTCGGGTACGGGAACCGGGGAGCTGTTTTTT
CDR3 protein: CASSRLSGTGTGELFF

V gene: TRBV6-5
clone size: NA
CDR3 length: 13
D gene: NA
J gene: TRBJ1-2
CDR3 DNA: TGTGCCACGAGCGACCTAACTTTTTATGGCTACACCTTC
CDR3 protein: CATSDLTFYGYTF

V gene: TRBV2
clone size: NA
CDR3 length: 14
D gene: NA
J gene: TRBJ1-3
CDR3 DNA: TGTGCCAGCAGTTCCTGGACAGAAGGAAACACCATATATTTT
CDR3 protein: CASSSWTEGNTIYF

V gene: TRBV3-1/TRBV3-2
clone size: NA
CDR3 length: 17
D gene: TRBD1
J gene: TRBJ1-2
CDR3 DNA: TGTGCCAGCAGTCCGAATCCGGGACAGGGATTCCTCTATGGCTACACCTTC
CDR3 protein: CASSPNPGQGFLYGYTF

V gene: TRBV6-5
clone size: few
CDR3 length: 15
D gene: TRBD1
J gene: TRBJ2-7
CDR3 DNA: TGTGCCAGCACTTTTAGGACAGGGGGTTTCCACGAGCAGTACTTC
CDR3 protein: CASTFRTGGFHEQYF

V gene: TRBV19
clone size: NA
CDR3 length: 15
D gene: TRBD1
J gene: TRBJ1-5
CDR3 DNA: TGTGCCAGTAGTAGACAGGGTTTGGGCAATCAGCCCCAGCATTTT
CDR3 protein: CASSRQGLGNQPQHF

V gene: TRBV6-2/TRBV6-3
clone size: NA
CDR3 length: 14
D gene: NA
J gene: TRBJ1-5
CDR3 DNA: TGTGCCAGCAGTTCGCCCGGGGGGAATCAGCCCCAGCATTTT
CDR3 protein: CASSSPGGNQPQHF

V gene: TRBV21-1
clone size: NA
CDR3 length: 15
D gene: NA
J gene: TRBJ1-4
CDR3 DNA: TGTGCCAGCAGCGTAGGCTACCTCTTTAATGAAAAACTGTTTTTT
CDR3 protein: CASSVGYLFNEKLFF

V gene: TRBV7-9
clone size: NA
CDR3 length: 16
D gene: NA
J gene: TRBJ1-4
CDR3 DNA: TGTGCCAGCAGCTTAGATTCTCTTGCAACTAATGAAAAACTGTTTTTT
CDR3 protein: CASSLDSLATNEKLFF

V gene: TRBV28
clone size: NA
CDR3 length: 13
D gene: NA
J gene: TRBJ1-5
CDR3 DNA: TGTGCCAGCAGTTTGTTCAGTAATCAACCCCAGCATTTT
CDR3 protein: CASSLFSNQPQHF

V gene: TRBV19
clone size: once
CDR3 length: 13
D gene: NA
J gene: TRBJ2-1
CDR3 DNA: TGTGCCAGTAGTATCGACGGTTCCAATGAGCAGTTCTTC
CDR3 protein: CASSIDGSNEQFF

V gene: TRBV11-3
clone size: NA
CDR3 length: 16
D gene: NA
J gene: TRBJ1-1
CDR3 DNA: TGTGCCAGCAGCTTAGATGGACGCGAAGGGAGCTATGAAGCTTTCTTT
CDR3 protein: CASSLDGREGSYEAFF

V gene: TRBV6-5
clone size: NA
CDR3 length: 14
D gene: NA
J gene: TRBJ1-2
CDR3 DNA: TGTGCCAGCTGCTGGAGGGAGGGAAACTATGGCTACACCTTC
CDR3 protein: CASCWREGNYGYTF

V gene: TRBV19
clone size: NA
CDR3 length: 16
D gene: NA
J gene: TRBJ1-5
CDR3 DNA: TGTGCCAGTAGTTCCAGGCTTGAGGGAGACAATCAGCCCCAGCATTTT
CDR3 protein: CASSSRLEGDNQPQHF

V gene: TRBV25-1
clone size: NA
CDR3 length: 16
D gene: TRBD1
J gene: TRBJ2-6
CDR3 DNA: TGTGCCAGCAGTGGGACAGGGGGCGCTGGGGCCAACGTCCTGACTTTC
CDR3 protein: CASSGTGGAGANVLTF

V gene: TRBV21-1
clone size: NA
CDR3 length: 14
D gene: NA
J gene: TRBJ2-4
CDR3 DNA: TGTGCCAGCAGCCCCAGGGCCGGAGAGAACATTCAGTACTTC
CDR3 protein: CASSPRAGENIQYF

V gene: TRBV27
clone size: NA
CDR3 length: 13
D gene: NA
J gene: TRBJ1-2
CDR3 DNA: TGTGCCAGCAGAGACACCTCTAACTATGGCTACACCTTC
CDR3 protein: CASRDTSNYGYTF

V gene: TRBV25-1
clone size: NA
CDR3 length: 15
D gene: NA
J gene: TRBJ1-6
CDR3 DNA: TGTGCCAGCAGCCCCGGGGGGGGTGGCAATTCACCCCTCCACTTT
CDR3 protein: CASSPGGGGNSPLHF

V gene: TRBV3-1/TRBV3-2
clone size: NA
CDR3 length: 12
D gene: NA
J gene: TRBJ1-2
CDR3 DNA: TGTGCCAGCAGCCCGGGTGTCTATGGCTACACCTTC
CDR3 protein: CASSPGVYGYTF

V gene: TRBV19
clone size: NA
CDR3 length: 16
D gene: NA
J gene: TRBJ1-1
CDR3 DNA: TGTGCCAGTATCCCCAGGGCAGGGGTAGGAAACACTGAAGCTTTCTTT
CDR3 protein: CASIPRAGVGNTEAFF

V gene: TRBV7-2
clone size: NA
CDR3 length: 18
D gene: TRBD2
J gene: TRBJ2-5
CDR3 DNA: TGTGCCAGCAGCTTACGAGGGACTAGCTTGGGTTTTCGGGAGACCCAGTACTTC
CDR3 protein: CASSLRGTSLGFRETQYF

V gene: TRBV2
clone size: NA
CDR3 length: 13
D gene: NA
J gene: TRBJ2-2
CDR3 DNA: TGTGCCAGCAGTGACTACGGGCCCGGGGAGCTGTTTTTT
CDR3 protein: CASSDYGPGELFF

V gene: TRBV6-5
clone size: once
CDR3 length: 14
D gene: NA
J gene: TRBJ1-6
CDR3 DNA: TGTGCCAGCAGCAGGGGCGGAAACAATTCACCCCTCCACTTT
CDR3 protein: CASSRGGNNSPLHF

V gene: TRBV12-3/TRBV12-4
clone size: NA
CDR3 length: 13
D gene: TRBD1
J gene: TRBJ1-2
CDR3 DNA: TGTGCCAGCCGAGGGGGCGCGAACTATGGCTACACCTTC
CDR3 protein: CASRGGANYGYTF

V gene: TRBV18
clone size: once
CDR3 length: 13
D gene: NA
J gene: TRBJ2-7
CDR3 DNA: TGTGCCAGCTCACCACCCAGTATCCACGAGCAGTACTTC
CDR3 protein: CASSPPSIHEQYF

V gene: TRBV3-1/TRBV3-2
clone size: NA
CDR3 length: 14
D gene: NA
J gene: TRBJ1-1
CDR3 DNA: TGTGCCAGCAGCCAACTCTCTACGAACACTGAAGCTTTCTTT
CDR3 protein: CASSQLSTNTEAFF

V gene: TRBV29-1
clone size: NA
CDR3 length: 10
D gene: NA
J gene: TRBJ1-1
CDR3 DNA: TGCAGCGTGAATAGCGCTGAAGCTTTCTTT
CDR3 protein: CSVNSAEAFF

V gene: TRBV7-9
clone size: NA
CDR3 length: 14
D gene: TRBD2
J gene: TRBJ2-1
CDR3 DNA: TGTGCCAGCAGCTTAGATACTAGCGGGAGAAAGCAGTTCTTC
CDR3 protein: CASSLDTSGRKQFF

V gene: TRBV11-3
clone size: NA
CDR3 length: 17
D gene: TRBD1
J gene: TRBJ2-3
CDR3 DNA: TGTGCCAGCAGCGACCGGACAGGGAAGACTAGCACAGATACGCAGTATTTT
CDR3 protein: CASSDRTGKTSTDTQYF

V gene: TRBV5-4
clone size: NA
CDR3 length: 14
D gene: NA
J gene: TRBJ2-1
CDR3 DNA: TGTGCCAGCAGCTTGTTTAGCCCGGGCAATGAGCAGTTCTTC
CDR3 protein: CASSLFSPGNEQFF

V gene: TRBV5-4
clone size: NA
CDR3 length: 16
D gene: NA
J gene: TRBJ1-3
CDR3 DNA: TGTGCCAGCAGCCTCGAGATGGAAAGCTCTGGAAACACCATATATTTT
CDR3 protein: CASSLEMESSGNTIYF

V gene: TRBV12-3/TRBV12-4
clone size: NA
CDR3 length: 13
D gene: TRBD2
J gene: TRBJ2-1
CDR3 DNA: TGTGCCAGCAGTTGGTCTAGCGGGAGGCATCCGTTCTTC
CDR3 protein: CASSWSSGRHPFF